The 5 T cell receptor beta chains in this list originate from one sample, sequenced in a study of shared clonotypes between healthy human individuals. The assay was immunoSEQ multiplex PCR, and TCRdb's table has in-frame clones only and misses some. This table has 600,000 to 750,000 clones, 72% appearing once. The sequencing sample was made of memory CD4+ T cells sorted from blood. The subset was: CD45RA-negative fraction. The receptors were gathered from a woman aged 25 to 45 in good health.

CDR3 residues: CASTYQGQGYGANVLTF. The CDR3 DNA is TGTGCCAGCACCTACCAAGGACAGGGATATGGGGCCAACGTCCTGACTTTC. V and J are TRBV27 and TRBJ2-6; 8 nucleotides match TRBD1. Per the germline V gene, CDR1 is MNHEY and CDR2 is SMNVEV (reference sequence). J was trimmed by 3 bases and V by 7 bases; bases with no gene match: 11. This CDR3 spans 17 amino acids.

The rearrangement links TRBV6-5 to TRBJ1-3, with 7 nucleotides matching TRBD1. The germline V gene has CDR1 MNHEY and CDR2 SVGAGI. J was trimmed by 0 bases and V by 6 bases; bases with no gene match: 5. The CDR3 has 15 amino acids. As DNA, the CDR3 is TGTGCCAGCAGGTACGGGACAGACTCTGGAAACACCATATATTTT. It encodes CASRYGTDSGNTIYF.

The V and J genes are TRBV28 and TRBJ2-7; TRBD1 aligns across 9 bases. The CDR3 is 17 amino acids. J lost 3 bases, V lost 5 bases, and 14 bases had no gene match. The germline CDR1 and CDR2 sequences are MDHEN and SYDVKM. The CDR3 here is CASSRGTGMRVGYEQYF. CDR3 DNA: TGTGCCAGCAGTCGAGGGACAGGGATGCGGGTTGGCTACGAGCAGTACTTC.

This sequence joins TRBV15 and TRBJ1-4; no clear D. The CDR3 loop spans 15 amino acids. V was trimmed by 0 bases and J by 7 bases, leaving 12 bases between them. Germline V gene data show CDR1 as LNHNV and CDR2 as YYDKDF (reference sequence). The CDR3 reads CATSRDSGVGEKLFF. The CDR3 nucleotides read TGTGCCACCAGCAGAGATAGCGGGGTTGGTGAAAAACTGTTTTTT.

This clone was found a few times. The CDR3 DNA reads TGTGCCAGCAGTAAAGGGACTAGCGTAGGCAAAAACATTCAGTACTTC. Translated, it gives CASSKGTSVGKNIQYF. V usage is TRBV6-6 and J usage is TRBJ2-4, with TRBD2 matching 10 bases. The CDR3 extends over 16 amino acids. J lost 3 bases, V lost 5 bases, and 7 bases had no gene match. The germline gives CDR1 MNHNY, CDR2 SVGAGI (reference sequence).